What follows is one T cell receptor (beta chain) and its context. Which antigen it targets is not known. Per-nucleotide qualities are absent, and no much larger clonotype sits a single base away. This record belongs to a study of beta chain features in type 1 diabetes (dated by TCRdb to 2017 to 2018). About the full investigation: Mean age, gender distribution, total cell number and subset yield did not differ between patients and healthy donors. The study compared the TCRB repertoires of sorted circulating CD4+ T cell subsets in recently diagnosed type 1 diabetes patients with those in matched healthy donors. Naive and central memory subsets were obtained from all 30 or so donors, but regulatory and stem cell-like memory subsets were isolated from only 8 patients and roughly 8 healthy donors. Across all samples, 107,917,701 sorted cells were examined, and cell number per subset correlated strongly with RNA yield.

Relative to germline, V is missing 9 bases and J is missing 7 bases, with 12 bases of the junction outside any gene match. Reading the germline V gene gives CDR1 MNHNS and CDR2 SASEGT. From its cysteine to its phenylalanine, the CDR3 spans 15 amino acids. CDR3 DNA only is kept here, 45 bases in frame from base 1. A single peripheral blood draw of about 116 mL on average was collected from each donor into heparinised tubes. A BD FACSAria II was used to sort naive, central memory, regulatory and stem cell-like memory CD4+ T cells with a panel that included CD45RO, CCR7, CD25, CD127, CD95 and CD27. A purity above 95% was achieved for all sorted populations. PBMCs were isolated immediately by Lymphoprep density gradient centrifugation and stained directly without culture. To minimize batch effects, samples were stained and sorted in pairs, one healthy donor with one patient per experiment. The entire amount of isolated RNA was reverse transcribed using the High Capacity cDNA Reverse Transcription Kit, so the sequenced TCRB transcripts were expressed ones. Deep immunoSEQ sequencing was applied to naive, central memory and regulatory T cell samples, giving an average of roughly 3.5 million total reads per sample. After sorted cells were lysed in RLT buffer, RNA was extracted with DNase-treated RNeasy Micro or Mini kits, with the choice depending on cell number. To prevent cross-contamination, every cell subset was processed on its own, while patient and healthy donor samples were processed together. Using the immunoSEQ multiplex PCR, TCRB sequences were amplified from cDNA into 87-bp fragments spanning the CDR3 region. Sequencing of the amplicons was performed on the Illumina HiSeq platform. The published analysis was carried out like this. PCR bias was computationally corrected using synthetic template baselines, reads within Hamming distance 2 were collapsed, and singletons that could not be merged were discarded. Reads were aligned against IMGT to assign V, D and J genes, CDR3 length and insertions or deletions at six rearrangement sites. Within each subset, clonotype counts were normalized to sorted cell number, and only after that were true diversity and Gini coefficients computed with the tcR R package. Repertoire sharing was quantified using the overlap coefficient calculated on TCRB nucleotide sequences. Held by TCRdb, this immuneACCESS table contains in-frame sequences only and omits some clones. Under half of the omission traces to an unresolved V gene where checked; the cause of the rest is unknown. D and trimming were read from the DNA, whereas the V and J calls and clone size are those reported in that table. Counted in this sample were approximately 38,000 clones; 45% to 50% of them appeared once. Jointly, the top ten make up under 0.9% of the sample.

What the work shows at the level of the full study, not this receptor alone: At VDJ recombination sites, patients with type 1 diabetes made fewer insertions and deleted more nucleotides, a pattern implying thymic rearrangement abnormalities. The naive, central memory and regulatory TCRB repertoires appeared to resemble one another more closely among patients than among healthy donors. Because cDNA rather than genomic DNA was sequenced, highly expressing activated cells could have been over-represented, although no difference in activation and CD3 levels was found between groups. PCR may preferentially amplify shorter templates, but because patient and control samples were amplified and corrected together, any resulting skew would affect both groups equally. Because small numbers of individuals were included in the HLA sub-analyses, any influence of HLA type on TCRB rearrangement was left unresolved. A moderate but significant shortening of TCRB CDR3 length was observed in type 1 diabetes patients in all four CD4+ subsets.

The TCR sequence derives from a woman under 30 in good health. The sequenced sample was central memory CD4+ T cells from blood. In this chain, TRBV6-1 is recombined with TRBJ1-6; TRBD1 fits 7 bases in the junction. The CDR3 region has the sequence CARGGLQGENSPLHF. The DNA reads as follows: TGTGCCAGAGGGGGGTTGCAGGGGGAAAATTCACCCCTCCACTTT.